This T cell receptor beta chain was obtained from a study of cytomegalovirus exposure and HLA in healthy donors. Study context: Of 350 to 400 genotyped donors, about 80% grouped in the Caucasian-associated ancestry cluster.

Findings of the study overall: Earlier results showed most TCR beta V segments being productive about 90% or about 30% of the time. TCR sequences were mostly rare, though some public TCRs occurred in many donors.

Only a few counts were recorded for this clone. Its antigen is as yet unknown. The CMV serostatus of this donor went unrecorded. A multiplex PCR was run with 60 Vbeta primers and 13 Jbeta primers. Generated by immunoSEQ multiplex PCR, the TCRdb table keeps only in-frame clones and is missing some. This table holds tens of thousands of clones, roughly 60% found once. The receptor's source is a human donor in good health. The sample was PBMCs.

The CDR3 DNA reads TGTGCCAGCAGGCGGGACAGATTAAGCTCCTACAATGAGCAGTTCTTC. This codes for CASRRDRLSSYNEQFF. The chain links TRBV5-6 to TRBJ2-1; possible D gene TRBD1, 7 bases. This CDR3 is 16 amino acids long. Trimming took 5 bases from V and 0 from J, leaving 15 bases between them. Germline V gene sequence: CDR1 SGHDT, CDR2 YYEEEE. The full variable domain, with the rest looked up from reference TRBV5-6 and TRBJ2-1, is DAGVTQSPTHLIKTRGQQVTLRCSPKSGHDTVSWYQQALGQGPQFIFQYYEEEERQRGNFPDRFSGHQFPNYSSELNVNALLLGDSALYLCASRRDRLSSYNEQFFGPGTRLTVL.